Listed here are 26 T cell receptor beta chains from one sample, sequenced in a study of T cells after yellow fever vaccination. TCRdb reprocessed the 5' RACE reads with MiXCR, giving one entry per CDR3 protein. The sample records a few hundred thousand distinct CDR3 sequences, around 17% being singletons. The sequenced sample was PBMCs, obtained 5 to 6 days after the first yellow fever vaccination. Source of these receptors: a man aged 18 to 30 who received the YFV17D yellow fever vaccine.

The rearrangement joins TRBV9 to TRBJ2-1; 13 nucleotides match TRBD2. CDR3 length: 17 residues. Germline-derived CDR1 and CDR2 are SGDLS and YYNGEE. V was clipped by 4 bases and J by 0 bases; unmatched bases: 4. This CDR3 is CASSRGTSGNSYNEQFF. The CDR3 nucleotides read TGTGCCAGCAGCCGGGGGACTAGCGGGAACTCCTACAATGAGCAGTTCTTC.

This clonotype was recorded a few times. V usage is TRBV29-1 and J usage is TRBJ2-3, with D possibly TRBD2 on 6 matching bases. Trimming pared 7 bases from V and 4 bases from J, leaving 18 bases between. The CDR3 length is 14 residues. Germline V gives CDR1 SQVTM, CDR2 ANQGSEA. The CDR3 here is CSAPRGGAPDTQYF. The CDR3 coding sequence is TGCAGCGCACCCCGAGGCGGGGCCCCAGATACGCAGTATTTT.

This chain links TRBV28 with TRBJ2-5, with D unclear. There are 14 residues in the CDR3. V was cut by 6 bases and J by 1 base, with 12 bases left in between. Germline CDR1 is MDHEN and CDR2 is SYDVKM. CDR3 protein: CASRVGLSQETQYF. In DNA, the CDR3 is TGTGCCAGCAGGGTCGGGCTCAGCCAAGAGACCCAGTACTTC.

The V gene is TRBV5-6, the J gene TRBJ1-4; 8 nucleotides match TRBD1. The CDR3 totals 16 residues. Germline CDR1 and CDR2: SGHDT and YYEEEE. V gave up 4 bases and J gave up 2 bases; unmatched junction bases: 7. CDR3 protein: CASSRGQGYTNEKLFF. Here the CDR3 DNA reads TGTGCCAGCAGCCGCGGACAGGGTTACACTAATGAAAAACTGTTTTTT.

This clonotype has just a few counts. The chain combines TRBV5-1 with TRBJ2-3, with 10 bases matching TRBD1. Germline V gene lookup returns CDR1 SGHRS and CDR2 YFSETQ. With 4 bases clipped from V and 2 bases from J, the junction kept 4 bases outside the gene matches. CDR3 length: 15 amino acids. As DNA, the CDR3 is TGCGCCAGCAGCCCGACAGGGGGCCCCACAGATACGCAGTATTTT. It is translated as CASSPTGGPTDTQYF.

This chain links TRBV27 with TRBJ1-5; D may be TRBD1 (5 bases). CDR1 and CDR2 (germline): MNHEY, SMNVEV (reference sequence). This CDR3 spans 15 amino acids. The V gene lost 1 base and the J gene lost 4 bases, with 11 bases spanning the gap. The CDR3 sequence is CASSLYQGINQPQHF. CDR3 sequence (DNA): TGTGCCAGCAGTTTATATCAGGGAATTAATCAGCCCCAGCATTTT.

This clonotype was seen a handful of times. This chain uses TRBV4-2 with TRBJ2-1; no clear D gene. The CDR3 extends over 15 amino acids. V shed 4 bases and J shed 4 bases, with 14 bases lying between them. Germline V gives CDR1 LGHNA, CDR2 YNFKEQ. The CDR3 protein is CASSPSLMAYNEQFF. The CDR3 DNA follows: TGTGCCAGCAGCCCTTCCTTGATGGCGTACAATGAGCAGTTCTTC.

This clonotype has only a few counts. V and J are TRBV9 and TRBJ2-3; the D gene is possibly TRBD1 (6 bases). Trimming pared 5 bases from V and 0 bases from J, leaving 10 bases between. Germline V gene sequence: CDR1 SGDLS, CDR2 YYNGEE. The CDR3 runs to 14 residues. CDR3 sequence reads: CASSAQGSTDTQYF. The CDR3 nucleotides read TGTGCCAGCAGTGCACAGGGTAGCACAGATACGCAGTATTTT.

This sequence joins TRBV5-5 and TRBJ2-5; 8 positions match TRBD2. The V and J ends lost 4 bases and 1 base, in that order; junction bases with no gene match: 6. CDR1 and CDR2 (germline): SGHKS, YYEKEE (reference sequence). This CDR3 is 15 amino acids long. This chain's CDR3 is CASSGRLAIQETQYF. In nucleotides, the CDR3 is TGTGCCAGCAGCGGAAGACTAGCGATCCAAGAGACCCAGTACTTC.

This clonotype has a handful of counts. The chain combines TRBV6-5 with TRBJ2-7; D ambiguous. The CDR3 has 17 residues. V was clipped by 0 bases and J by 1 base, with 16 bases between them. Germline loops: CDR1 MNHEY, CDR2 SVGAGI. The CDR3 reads CASSYSTGGHDSYEQYF. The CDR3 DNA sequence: TGTGCCAGCAGTTACTCGACGGGCGGCCACGATTCCTACGAGCAGTACTTC.

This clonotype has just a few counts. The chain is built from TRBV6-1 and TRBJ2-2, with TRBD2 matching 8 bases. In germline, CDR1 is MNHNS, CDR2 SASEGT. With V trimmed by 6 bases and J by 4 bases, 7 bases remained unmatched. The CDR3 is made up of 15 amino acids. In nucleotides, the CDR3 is TGTGCCAGCAGGGATACGGGACTAGGCACCGGGGAGCTGTTTTTT. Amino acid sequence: CASRDTGLGTGELFF.

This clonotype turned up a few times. CDR3 residues: CASSFRRIQETQYF. CDR3 nucleotide sequence: TGCGCCAGCAGCTTTCGACGGATCCAAGAGACCCAGTACTTC. The V gene is TRBV5-1, the J gene TRBJ2-5, with unresolved D. Per germline, CDR1 SGHRS and CDR2 YFSETQ. There are 14 residues in the CDR3. The V and J ends lost 2 bases and 1 base respectively, with 9 bases between them.

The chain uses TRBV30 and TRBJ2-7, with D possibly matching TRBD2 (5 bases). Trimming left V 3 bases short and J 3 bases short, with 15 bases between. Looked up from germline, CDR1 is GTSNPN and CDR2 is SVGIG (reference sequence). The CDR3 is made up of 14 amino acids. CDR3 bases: TGTGCCTGGAGACCCCCGGGGTCCTACTACGAGCAGTACTTC. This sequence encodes CAWRPPGSYYEQYF.

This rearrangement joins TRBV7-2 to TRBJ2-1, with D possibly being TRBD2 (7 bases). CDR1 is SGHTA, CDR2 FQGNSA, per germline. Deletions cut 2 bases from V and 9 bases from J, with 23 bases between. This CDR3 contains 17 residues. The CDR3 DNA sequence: TGTGCCAGCAGCTTATTTCAAGGGGGGGGGCGATTCGGTGAGCAGTTCTTC. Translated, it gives CASSLFQGGGRFGEQFF.

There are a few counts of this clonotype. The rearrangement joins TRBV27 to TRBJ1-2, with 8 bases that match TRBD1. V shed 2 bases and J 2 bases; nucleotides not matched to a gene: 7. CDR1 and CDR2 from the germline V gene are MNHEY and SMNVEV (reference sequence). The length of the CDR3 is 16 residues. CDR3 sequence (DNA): TGTGCCAGCAGTTTAACCGGGACAGGACCGAACTATGGCTACACCTTC. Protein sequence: CASSLTGTGPNYGYTF.

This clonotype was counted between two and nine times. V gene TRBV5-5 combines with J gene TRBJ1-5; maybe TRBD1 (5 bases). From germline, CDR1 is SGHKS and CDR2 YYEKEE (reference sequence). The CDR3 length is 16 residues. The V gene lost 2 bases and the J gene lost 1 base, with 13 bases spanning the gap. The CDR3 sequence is CASSFSGRVSNQPQHF. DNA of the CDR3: TGTGCCAGCAGCTTTTCAGGGAGGGTAAGCAATCAGCCCCAGCATTTT.

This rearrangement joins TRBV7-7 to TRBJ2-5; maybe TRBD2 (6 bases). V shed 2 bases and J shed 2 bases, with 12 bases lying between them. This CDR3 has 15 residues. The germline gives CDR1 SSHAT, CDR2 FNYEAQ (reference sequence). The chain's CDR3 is CASSLQWGRQETQYF. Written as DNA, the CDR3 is TGTGCCAGCAGCTTACAGTGGGGGAGGCAAGAGACCCAGTACTTC.

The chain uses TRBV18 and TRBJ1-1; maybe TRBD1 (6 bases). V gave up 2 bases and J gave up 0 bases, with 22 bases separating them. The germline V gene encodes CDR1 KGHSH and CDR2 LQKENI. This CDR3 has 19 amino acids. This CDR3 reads CASSPMNLAGELVNTEAFF. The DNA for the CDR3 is TGTGCCAGCTCACCAATGAATTTGGCAGGGGAGTTGGTGAACACTGAAGCTTTCTTT.

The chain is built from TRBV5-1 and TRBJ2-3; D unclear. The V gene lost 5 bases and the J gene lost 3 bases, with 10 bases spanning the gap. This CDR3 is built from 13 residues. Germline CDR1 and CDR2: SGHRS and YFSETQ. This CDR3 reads CASSGQATDTQYF. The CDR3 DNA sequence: TGCGCCAGCAGTGGGCAGGCTACAGATACGCAGTATTTT.

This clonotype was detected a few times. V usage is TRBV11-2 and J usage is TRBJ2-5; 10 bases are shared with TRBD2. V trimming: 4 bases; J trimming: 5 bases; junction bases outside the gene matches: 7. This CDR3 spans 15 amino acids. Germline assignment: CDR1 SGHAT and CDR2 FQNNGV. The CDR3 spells CASSSIAGGGETQYF. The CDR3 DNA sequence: TGTGCCAGCAGCTCAATAGCGGGGGGAGGGGAGACCCAGTACTTC.

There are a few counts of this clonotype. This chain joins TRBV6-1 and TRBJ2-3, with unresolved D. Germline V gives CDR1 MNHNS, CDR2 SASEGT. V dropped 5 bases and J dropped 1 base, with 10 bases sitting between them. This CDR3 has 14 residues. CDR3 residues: CASSPLLGTDTQYF. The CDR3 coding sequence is TGTGCCAGCAGTCCACTCCTCGGCACAGATACGCAGTATTTT.

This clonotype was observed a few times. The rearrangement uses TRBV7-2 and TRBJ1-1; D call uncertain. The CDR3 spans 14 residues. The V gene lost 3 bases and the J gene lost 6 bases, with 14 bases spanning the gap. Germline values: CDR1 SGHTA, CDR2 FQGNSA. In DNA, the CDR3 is TGTGCCAGCAGCTTCGGGCGGACGCCGCCTGAAGCTTTCTTT. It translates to CASSFGRTPPEAFF.

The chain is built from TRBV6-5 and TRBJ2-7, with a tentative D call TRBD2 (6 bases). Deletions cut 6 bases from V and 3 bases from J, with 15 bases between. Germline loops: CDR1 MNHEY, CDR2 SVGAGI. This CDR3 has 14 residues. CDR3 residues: CASSYGGTNYEQYV. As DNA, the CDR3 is TGTGCCAGCAGCTACGGCGGGACCAACTACGAGCAGTACGTC.

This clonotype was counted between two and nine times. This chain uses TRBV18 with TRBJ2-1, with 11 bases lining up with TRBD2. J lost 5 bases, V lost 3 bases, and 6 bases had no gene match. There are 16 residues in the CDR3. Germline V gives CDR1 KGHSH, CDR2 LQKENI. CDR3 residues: CASSPSTSGANNEQFF. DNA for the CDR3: TGTGCCAGCTCACCGTCGACTAGCGGGGCAAACAATGAGCAGTTCTTC.

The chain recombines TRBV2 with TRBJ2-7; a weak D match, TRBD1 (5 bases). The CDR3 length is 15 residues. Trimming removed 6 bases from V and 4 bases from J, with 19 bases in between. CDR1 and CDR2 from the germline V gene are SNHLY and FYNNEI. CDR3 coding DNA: TGTGCCAGCAGCGTGCGGAATATCCGACAGTACGAGCAGTACTTC. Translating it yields CASSVRNIRQYEQYF.

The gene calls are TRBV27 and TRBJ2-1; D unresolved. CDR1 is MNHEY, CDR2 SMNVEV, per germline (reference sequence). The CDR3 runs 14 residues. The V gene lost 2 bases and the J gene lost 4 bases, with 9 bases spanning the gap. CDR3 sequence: CASSLRVMYNEQFF. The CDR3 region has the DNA TGTGCCAGCAGTTTAAGGGTAATGTACAATGAGCAGTTCTTC.